The 12 T cell receptor beta chains given below trace back to one sample, sequenced in a study of cytomegalovirus exposure and HLA in healthy donors. Generated by immunoSEQ multiplex PCR, the TCRdb table keeps only in-frame clones and is missing some. This table holds more than 140,000 clones, 85% to 90% found once. Sequenced input: PBMCs. Receptors originate from a woman younger than 35 in good health and CMV-seropositive.

V gene TRBV4-1 combines with J gene TRBJ2-1; no clear D. The CDR3 is 15 amino acids. Germline CDR1 reads MGHRA; CDR2 reads YSYEKL. Trimming took 4 bases from V and 7 from J, leaving 17 bases between them. The CDR3 loop reads CASSPTHETRNEQFF. CDR3 nucleotides: TGCGCCAGCAGCCCGACTCATGAAACGAGGAATGAGCAGTTCTTC.

V gene TRBV5-1 combines with J gene TRBJ2-3; TRBD1 aligns across 8 bases. The CDR3 length is 15 residues. The V gene's germline CDR1 is SGHRS and CDR2 YFSETQ. Germline trimming cut 7 bases from V and 3 bases from J; bases unmatched to any gene: 10. The CDR3 region has the DNA TGCGCCAGCCGGAAACGGACAGGGACGACAGATACGCAGTATTTT. Residues: CASRKRTGTTDTQYF.

The rearrangement joins TRBV7-2 to TRBJ2-1; TRBD2 matches 8 bases. Per germline, CDR1 SGHTA and CDR2 FQGNSA. The V gene end was trimmed by 5 bases and the J gene end by 3 bases; junction bases not matched to a gene: 12. The CDR3 is 17 amino acids. The CDR3 nucleotides are TGTGCCAGCAGCCGACTCCGACGGGAGGGCTTCTACAATGAGCAGTTCTTC. Protein: CASSRLRREGFYNEQFF.

The V call is TRBV5-1, the J call TRBJ2-5; possibly TRBD2 for D (5 bases). The CDR3 contains 14 residues. Germline V lookup: CDR1 SGHRS, CDR2 YFSETQ. V was pared by 0 bases and J by 2 bases, with 8 bases between. The chain's CDR3 is CASSLVTGQETQYF. CDR3 nucleotides: TGCGCCAGCAGCTTGGTTACGGGACAAGAGACCCAGTACTTC.

In this sample, this clone turned up once. The chain carries TRBV28 and TRBJ1-5; D is unclear. CDR1 and CDR2 (germline): MDHEN, SYDVKM. Trimming pared 1 base from V and 3 bases from J, leaving 7 bases between. The CDR3 is 14 residues long. The CDR3 protein is CASSLSGSNQPQHF. Written as DNA, the CDR3 is TGTGCCAGCAGTTTATCGGGTTCCAATCAGCCCCAGCATTTT.

The rearrangement uses TRBV4-3 and TRBJ2-3; 8 nucleotides line up with TRBD1. Germline V gene data show CDR1 as LGHNA and CDR2 as YSLEER. The CDR3 is 16 residues long. Trimming at V came to 5 bases and at J to 2 bases, leaving 9 bases not matched to a gene. The CDR3 bases are TGCGCCAGCAGCAACAGACAGGGGCAATCCACAGATACGCAGTATTTT. Amino acid sequence: CASSNRQGQSTDTQYF.

This sequence joins TRBV6-5 and TRBJ2-1, with a weak D call TRBD1 (5 bases). Trimming pared 7 bases from V and 8 bases from J, leaving 9 bases between. There are 11 residues in the CDR3. CDR1 is MNHEY, CDR2 SVGAGI, per germline. The DNA for the CDR3 is TGTGCCAGCACCCAGGGCGATGAGCAGTTCTTC. It codes for CASTQGDEQFF.

The chain employs TRBV11-1 and TRBJ2-1; TRBD2 might be the D (6 bases). This CDR3 has 16 residues. CDR1 and CDR2 from the germline V gene are SGHAT and FQDESV (reference sequence). The ends were cut back, 1 base at V and 0 bases at J, with 10 bases in the middle. The CDR3: CASSLVIGSSYNEQFF. CDR3 DNA sequence: TGTGCCAGCAGCTTAGTCATCGGGAGCTCCTACAATGAGCAGTTCTTC.

With regard to this clone: This specimen includes other DNA sequences encoding the same CDR3. The chain links TRBV6-5 to TRBJ2-5; TRBD2 matches 13 bases. The CDR3 is made up of 14 amino acids. From germline, CDR1 is MNHEY and CDR2 SVGAGI. After removal of 6 bases from V and 5 bases from J, the junction contained 3 bases not matched to a gene. CDR3 nucleotides: TGTGCCAGCAGCACTAGCGGGAGGGAGGAGACCCAGTACTTC. This translates into CASSTSGREETQYF.

The chain employs TRBV2 and TRBJ2-2; 9 bases fit TRBD1. V trimming: 9 bases; J trimming: 4 bases; junction bases outside the gene matches: 6. Germline V lookup: CDR1 SNHLY, CDR2 FYNNEI. CDR3 length: 14 residues. CDR3 sequence (DNA): TGTGCCAGAACACAGGGGGCGTTCACCGGGGAGCTGTTTTTT. Amino acids: CARTQGAFTGELFF.

This sequence joins TRBV5-4 and TRBJ2-5; 9 nucleotides match TRBD2. The CDR3 length is 16 residues. Germline V gives CDR1 SGHNT, CDR2 YYREEE (reference sequence). V lost 3 bases to trimming and J lost 5 bases; unmatched junction nucleotides: 11. CDR3 nucleotides: TGTGCCAGCAGCTCTCAGGCCAGCGGGGGGCGGGAGACCCAGTACTTC. Translated: CASSSQASGGRETQYF.

The V gene is TRBV28, the J gene TRBJ1-2; 7 bases line up with TRBD1. The V gene's germline CDR1 is MDHEN and CDR2 SYDVKM. The trim removed 2 bases at V and 8 bases at J, leaving 14 bases unmatched. CDR3 length equals 16 residues. DNA of the CDR3: TGTGCCAGCAGTTTAATGGGGACAGCCGGTATAATAGGCTACACCTTC. Protein sequence: CASSLMGTAGIIGYTF.